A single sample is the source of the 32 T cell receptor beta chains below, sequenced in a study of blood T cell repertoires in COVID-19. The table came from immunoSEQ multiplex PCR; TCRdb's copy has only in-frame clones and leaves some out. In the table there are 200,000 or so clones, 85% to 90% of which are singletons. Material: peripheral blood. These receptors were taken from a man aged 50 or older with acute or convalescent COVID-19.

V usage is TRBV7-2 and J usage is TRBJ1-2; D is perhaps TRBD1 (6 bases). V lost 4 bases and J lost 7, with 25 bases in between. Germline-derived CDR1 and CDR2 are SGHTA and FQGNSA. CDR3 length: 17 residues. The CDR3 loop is CASSSHGRGARESGYTF. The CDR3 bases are TGTGCCAGCAGCTCCCATGGGAGGGGGGCGCGAGAATCTGGCTACACCTTC.

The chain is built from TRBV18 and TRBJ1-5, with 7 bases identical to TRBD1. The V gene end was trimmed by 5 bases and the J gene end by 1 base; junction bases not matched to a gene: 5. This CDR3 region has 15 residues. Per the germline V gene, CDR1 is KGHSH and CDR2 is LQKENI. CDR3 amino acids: CASSKEGQSNQPQHF. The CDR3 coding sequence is TGTGCCAGCTCAAAAGAGGGACAGAGCAATCAGCCCCAGCATTTT. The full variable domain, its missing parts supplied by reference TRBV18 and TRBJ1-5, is NAGVMQNPRHLVRRRGQEARLRCSPMKGHSHVYWYRQLPEEGLKFMVYLQKENIIDESGMPKERFSAEFPKEGPSILRIQQVVRGDSAAYFCASSKEGQSNQPQHFGDGTRLSIL.

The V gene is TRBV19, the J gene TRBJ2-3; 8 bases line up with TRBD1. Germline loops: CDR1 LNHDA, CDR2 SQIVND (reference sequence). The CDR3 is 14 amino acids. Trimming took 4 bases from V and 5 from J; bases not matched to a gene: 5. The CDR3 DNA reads TGTGCCAGTAGTACTGGGACAGGAGAAGATACGCAGTATTTT. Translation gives CASSTGTGEDTQYF.

DNA of the CDR3: TGTGCCAGCACTTTACAGTATAGCAATCAGCCCCAGCATTTT. Its translation is CASTLQYSNQPQHF. This chain joins TRBV2 and TRBJ1-5; D is unresolved. CDR1 SNHLY and CDR2 FYNNEI come from the germline V gene. The CDR3 is 14 residues long. Trimming cost V 7 bases and J 0 bases, with 10 bases left between them.

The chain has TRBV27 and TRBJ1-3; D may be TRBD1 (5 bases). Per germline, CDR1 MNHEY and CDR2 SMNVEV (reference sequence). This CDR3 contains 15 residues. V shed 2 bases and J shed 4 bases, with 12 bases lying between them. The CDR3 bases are TGTGCCAGCAGTTTAACGAGACAGAGAGGAAACACCATATATTTT. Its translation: CASSLTRQRGNTIYF.

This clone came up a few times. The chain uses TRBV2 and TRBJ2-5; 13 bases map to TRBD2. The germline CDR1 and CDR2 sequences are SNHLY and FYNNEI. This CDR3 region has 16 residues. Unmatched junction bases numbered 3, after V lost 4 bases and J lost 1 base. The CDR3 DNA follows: TGTGCCAGCAGTGCCCGACTAGCGGGGGGCCAAGAGACCCAGTACTTC. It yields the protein CASSARLAGGQETQYF.

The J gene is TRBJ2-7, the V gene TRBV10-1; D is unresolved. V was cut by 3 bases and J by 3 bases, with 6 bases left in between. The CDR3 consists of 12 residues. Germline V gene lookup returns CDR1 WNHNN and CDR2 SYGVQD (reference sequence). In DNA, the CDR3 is TGCGCCAGCAGTGATAACGGCTACGAGCAGTACTTC. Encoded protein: CASSDNGYEQYF.

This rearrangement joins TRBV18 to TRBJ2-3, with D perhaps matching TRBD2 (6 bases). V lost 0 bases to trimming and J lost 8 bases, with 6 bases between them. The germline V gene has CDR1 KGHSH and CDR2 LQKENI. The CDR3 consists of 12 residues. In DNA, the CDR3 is TGTGCCAGCTCACCACCGGGGGGTACGCAGTATTTT. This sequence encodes CASSPPGGTQYF.

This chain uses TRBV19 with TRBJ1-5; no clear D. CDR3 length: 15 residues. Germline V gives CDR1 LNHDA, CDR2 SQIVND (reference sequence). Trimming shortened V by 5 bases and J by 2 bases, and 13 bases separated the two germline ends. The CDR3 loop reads CASSQEGLGNQPQHF. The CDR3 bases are TGTGCCAGTAGTCAGGAGGGTTTGGGCAATCAGCCCCAGCATTTT.

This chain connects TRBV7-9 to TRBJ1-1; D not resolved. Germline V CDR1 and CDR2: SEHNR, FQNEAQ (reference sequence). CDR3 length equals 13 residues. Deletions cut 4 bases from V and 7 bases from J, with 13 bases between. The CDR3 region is CASSSRSSLEAFF. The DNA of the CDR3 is TGTGCCAGCAGCTCTAGGAGTTCGCTTGAAGCTTTCTTT.

The CDR3 bases are TGTGCCAGCAGTTACCCCAGGACAGTCGGCACTGAAGCTTTCTTT. Translation: CASSYPRTVGTEAFF. The chain links TRBV6-6 to TRBJ1-1; weak D call: TRBD1 (6 bases). V shed 2 bases and J shed 4 bases, with 14 bases lying between them. The CDR3 consists of 15 residues. Germline CDR1 is MNHNY and CDR2 is SVGAGI (reference sequence).

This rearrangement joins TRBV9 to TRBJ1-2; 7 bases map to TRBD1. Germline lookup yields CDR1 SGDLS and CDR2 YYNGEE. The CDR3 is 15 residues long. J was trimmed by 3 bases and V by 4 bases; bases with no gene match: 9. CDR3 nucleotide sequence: TGTGCCAGCAGCTCTCTTAAGGGGGCGGACTATGGCTACACCTTC. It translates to CASSSLKGADYGYTF.

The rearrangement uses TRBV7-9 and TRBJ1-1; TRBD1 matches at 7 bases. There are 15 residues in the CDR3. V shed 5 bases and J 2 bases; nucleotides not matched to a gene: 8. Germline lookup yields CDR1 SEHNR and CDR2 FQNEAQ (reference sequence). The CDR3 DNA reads TGTGCCAGCAGCCCCCTGGACAGGCCCAACACTGAAGCTTTCTTT. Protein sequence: CASSPLDRPNTEAFF.

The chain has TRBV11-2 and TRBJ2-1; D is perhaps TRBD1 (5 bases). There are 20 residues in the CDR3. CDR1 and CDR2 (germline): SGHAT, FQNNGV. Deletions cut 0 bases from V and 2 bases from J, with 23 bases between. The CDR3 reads CASSLDLWWARAPAYNEQFF. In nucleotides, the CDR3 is TGTGCCAGCAGCTTAGATTTGTGGTGGGCCAGGGCACCCGCCTACAATGAGCAGTTCTTC.

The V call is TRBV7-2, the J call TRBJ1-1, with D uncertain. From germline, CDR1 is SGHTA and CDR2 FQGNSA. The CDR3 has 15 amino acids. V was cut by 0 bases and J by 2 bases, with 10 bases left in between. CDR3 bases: TGTGCCAGCAGCTTAGCTTGGGCCAGAAACACTGAAGCTTTCTTT. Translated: CASSLAWARNTEAFF.

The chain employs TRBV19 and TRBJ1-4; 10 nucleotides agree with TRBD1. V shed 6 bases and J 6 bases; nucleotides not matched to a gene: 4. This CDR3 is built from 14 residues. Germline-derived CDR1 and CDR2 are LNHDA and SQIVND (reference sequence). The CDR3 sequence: CASRRQGADEKLFF. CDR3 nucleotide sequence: TGTGCCAGTAGGAGACAGGGGGCGGATGAAAAACTGTTTTTT.

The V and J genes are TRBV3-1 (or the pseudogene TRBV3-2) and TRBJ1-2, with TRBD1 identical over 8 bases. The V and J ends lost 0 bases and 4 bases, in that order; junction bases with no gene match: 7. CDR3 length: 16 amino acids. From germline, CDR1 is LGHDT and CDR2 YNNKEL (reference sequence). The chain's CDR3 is CASSQETTGALYGYTF. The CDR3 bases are TGTGCCAGCAGCCAAGAAACGACAGGGGCGCTCTATGGCTACACCTTC.

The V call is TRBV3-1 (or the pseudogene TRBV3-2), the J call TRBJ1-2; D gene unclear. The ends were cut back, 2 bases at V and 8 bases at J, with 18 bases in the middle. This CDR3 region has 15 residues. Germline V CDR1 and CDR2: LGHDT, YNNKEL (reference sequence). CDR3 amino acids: CASSQSHGRRRGYTF. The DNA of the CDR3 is TGTGCCAGCAGCCAATCGCACGGCAGGCGACGGGGCTACACCTTC.

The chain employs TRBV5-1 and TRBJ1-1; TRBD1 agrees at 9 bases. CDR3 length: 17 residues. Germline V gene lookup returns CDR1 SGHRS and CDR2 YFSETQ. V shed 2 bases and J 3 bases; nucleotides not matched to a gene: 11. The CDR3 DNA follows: TGCGCCAGCAGCTTCCCAAGTCCCGGGACAGGGTACACTGAAGCTTTCTTT. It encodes CASSFPSPGTGYTEAFF.

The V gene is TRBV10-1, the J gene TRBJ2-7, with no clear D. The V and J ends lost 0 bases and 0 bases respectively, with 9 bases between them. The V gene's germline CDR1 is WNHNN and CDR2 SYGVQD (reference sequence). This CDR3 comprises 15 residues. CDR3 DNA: TGCGCCAGCAGTGAGTCGACGGGTGGCTCCTACGAGCAGTACTTC. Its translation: CASSESTGGSYEQYF.

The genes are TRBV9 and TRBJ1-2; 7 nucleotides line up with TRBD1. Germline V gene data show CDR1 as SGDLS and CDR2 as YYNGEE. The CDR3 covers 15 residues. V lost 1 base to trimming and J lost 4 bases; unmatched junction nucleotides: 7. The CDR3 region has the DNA TGTGCCAGCAGCGTATGGGCAGGGGGAAGCTATGGCTACACCTTC. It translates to CASSVWAGGSYGYTF.

The CDR3 loop reads CASRTGVQETQYF. CDR3 sequence (DNA): TGTGCCAGCAGGACAGGGGTTCAGGAGACCCAGTACTTC. The chain employs TRBV27 and TRBJ2-5; 8 nucleotides agree with TRBD1. This CDR3 contains 13 residues. The germline gives CDR1 MNHEY, CDR2 SMNVEV (reference sequence). V gave up 6 bases and J gave up 5 bases; unmatched junction bases: 5.

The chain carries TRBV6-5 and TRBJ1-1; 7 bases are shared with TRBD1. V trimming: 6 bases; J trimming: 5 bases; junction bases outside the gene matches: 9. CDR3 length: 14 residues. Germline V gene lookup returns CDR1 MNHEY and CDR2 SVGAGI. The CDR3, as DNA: TGTGCCAGCAGCTCCAAGGGGGCCAGGACTGAAGCTTTCTTT. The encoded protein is CASSSKGARTEAFF.

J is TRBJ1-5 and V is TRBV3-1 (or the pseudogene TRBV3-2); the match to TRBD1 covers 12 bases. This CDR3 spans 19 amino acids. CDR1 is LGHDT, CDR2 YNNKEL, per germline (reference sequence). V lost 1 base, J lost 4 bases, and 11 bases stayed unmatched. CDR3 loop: CASSQGFGTGGYRNQPQHF. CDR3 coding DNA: TGTGCCAGCAGCCAAGGCTTCGGGACAGGGGGCTACCGGAATCAGCCCCAGCATTTT.

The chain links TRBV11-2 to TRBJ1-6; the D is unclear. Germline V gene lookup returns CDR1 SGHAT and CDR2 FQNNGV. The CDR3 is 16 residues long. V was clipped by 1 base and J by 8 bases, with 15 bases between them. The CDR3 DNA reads TGTGCCAGCAGCTTAGGTCTAGATTCTCGGTATTCACCCCTCCACTTT. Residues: CASSLGLDSRYSPLHF.

The CDR3 region is CASRPTGNNSPLHF. The DNA for the CDR3 is TGTGCCAGCAGGCCGACAGGGAATAATTCACCCCTCCACTTT. V is TRBV7-8 and J is TRBJ1-6; TRBD1 aligns across 7 bases. J was trimmed by 5 bases and V by 6 bases; bases with no gene match: 4. Germline V lookup: CDR1 SGHVS, CDR2 FQNEAQ. This CDR3 contains 14 residues.

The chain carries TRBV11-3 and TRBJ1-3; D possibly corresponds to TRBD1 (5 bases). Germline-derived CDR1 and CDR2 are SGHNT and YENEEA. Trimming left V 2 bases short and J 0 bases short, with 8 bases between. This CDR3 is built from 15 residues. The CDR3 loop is CASSLRGDSGNTIYF. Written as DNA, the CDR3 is TGTGCCAGCAGCTTACGGGGGGACTCTGGAAACACCATATATTTT.

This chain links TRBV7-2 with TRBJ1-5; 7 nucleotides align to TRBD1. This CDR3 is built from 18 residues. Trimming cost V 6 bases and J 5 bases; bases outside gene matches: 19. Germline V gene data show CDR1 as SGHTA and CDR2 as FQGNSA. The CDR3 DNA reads TGTGCCAGCAGGATTACGCGCGGGACAGCCGAGGGGTATCAGCCCCAGCATTTT. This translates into CASRITRGTAEGYQPQHF.

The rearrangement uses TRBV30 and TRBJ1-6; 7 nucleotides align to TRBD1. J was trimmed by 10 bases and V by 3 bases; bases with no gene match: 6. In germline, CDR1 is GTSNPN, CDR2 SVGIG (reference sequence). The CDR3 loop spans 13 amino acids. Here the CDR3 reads CAWSGQAPSPLHF. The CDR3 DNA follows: TGTGCCTGGAGCGGACAGGCCCCCTCACCCCTCCACTTT.

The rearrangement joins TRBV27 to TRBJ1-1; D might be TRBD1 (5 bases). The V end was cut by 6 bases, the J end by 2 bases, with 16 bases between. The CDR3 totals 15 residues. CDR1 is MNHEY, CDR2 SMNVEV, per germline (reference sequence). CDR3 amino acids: CASSTWGVVNTEAFF. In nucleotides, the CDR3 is TGTGCCAGCAGCACTTGGGGGGTGGTAAACACTGAAGCTTTCTTT.

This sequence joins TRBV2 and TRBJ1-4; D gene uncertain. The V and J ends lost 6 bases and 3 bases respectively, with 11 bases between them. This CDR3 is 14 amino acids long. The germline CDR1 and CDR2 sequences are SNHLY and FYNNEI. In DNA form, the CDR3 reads TGTGCCAGCAGCACTGCAACCCCTAATGAAAAACTGTTTTTT. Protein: CASSTATPNEKLFF.

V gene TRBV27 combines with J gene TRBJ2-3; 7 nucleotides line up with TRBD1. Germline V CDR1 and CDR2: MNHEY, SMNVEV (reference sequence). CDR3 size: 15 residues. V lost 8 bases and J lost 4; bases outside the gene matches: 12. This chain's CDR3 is CASSLGGVKSDTQYF. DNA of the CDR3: TGTGCCAGCTCTTTAGGGGGCGTAAAGTCAGATACGCAGTATTTT.